The rows below give T cell receptor beta chains drawn from one sample of a study of regulatory T cells in long-lasting Graves disease. TCRdb independently ran MiXCR on the multiplex PCR reads; one entry per CDR3 protein. The repertoire consists of some 600,000 distinct CDR3 sequences, with roughly a sixth occurring once and the leading ten covering 12%. These data were also reused for a study on T cells in Graves' hyperthyroidism and ophthalmopathy.

This specimen was peripheral blood mononuclear cells (PBMCs), taken at new diagnosis, from a patient treated with antithyroid drugs. Every receptor here comes from a man in his late teens or twenties with Graves disease. The CDR3 runs from the conserved cysteine through the conserved F or W. The D gene is left open where the match is weak. Clone size is stated in some rows and not others, as once, few, many or a class when expanded.

few	.	TRBJ1-3	TRBV20-1	TGCAGTGCTAGAGGAGGGCCGCCGGGAGGAAACACCATATATTTT	CSARGGPPGGNTIYF
.	.	TRBJ2-2	TRBV19	TGTGCCAGTAGTATAGATCAGGGGAACACCGGGGAGCTGTTTTTT	CASSIDQGNTGELFF
many	.	TRBJ1-1	TRBV3-1	TGTGCCACCCGGGCGGGGACATCGAACACTGAAGCTTTCTTT	CATRAGTSNTEAFF
many	.	TRBJ1-2	TRBV3-1	TGTGCCAGCAGCCAAGATCGGTACGTGAACTATGGCTACACCTTC	CASSQDRYVNYGYTF
.	.	TRBJ2-2	TRBV20-1	TGCAGTGCTAGAGATCGTGTCGGGGAGCTGTTTTTT	CSARDRVGELFF
.	TRBD1	TRBJ2-7	TRBV2	TGTGCCACCCAGACAGGGGATACTGACGAGCAGTACTTC	CATQTGDTDEQYF
.	.	TRBJ2-2	TRBV11-2	TGTGCCAGCAGGCCGCACGTACTCGGGGTCAGGGAGCTGTTTTTT	CASRPHVLGVRELFF
.	.	TRBJ1-2	TRBV6-1	TGTGCCAGCCTCCCAGGCGGCCGTTTTGATGGCTACACCTTC	CASLPGGRFDGYTF
few	.	TRBJ2-1	TRBV20-1	TGCAGTGCTAGAGCCTCCGACTACAATGAGCAGTTCTTC	CSARASDYNEQFF
few	TRBD1	TRBJ2-1	TRBV12-5	TGTGCTAGTGCCTCGACAGGGGGCGAATACGATGAGCAGTTCTTC	CASASTGGEYDEQFF
few	.	TRBJ1-2	TRBV30	TGTGCCTGGACCCCGGACAGTCACCCTCTCTATGGCTACACCTTC	CAWTPDSHPLYGYTF
.	TRBD1	TRBJ2-5	TRBV19	TGTGCCAGTAGTAGGACAGGGCGGACCCAGTACTTC	CASSRTGRTQYF
few	.	TRBJ1-5	TRBV20-1	TGCAGTGCTAGAATAGGGGCCCAAAAGCAGCCCCAGCATTTT	CSARIGAQKQPQHF
many	.	TRBJ2-7	TRBV5-1	TGCGCCAGCAGCTTGGACGTACCCGTTGTCGAGCAGTACTTC	CASSLDVPVVEQYF
many	.	TRBJ2-6	TRBV27	TGTGCCAGCGGGCTTACCGACTCTGGGGCCAACGTCCTGACTTTC	CASGLTDSGANVLTF
.	.	TRBJ1-3	TRBV9	TGTGCCAGCAGCCAAACTCCGGGACGAGGCTCTGGAAACACCATATATTTT	CASSQTPGRGSGNTIYF
.	TRBD2	TRBJ2-7	TRBV27	TGTGCCAGCAGCCCTACTAGCGGGAGGGCCTTCGAGCAGTACTTC	CASSPTSGRAFEQYF
.	TRBD2	TRBJ2-1	TRBV12-3/TRBV12-4	TGTGCCAGCAGTTCCCCGGGGCTAGCGGAGACGAACAATGAGCAGTTCTTC	CASSSPGLAETNNEQFF
few	.	TRBJ2-5	TRBV30	TGTGCCCGGAGTCGACAGGATTCGGAGACCCAGTACTTC	CARSRQDSETQYF
many	TRBD2	TRBJ2-2	TRBV27	TGTGCCTGCGGGGGGGGGTACACCGGGGAGCTGTTTTTT	CACGGGYTGELFF
many	.	TRBJ2-7	TRBV30	TGTGCCTGGAACAGGCGAGGGACCTACGAGCAGTACTTC	CAWNRRGTYEQYF
.	TRBD1	TRBJ2-7	TRBV20-1	TGCAGTGCTAGAGATCGGACAGGGGGCTTCCCCTACGAGCAGTACTTC	CSARDRTGGFPYEQYF
.	.	TRBJ2-1	TRBV2	TGTGCCAGGAGACTGCTGAATGAGCAGTTCTTC	CARRLLNEQFF
few	TRBD2	TRBJ2-7	TRBV12-3/TRBV12-4	TGTGCCAGCAGTCTGACTAGCGTATCCTACGAGCGGTACTTC	CASSLTSVSYERYF
few	.	TRBJ1-4	TRBV6-2/TRBV6-3	TGTGCCAGCAGTTATTCAGGAGAGGGTGAAAAACTGTTTTTT	CASSYSGEGEKLFF
few	.	TRBJ1-1	TRBV6-2/TRBV6-3	TGTGCCAGCAGTGAAAGGCGGGCAGACACTGAAGCTTTCTTT	CASSERRADTEAFF
.	.	TRBJ2-2	TRBV20-1	TGCAGTGCCCGATGGCATAGCGGAGACTCCGGGGAGCTGTTTTTT	CSARWHSGDSGELFF
.	.	TRBJ2-7	TRBV10-3	TGTGCCATCAGAGAAGCGGGCAGTGCCTTTGGGGGATCCTACGAGCAGTACTTC	CAIREAGSAFGGSYEQYF
many	.	TRBJ2-2	TRBV28	TGTGCCAGCAGGATGGGGTGGGGAAACACCGGGGAGCTGTTTTTT	CASRMGWGNTGELFF
few	.	TRBJ1-4	TRBV9	TGTGCCAGCAGCGTAGAGGGGGGGGCTAATGAAAAACTGTTTTTT	CASSVEGGANEKLFF
once	.	TRBJ1-2	TRBV5-1	TGCGCCAGCAGCTTGGCCGATGGCTACACCTTC	CASSLADGYTF
.	.	TRBJ2-3	TRBV20-1	TGCAGTGCTAGAGATCGGGGCAGCGCCACAGATACGCAGTATTTT	CSARDRGSATDTQYF
.	TRBD1	TRBJ1-2	TRBV20-1	TGCAGTGCCGGCCACAGGGGAGGGTTCTATGGCTACACCTTC	CSAGHRGGFYGYTF
few	.	TRBJ1-2	TRBV20-1	TGCAGTGTCGGAGCGTATGGCTACACCTTC	CSVGAYGYTF
many	.	TRBJ1-1	TRBV18	TGTGCCAGCTCACCACCCCTTTGGACTGAAGCTTTCTTT	CASSPPLWTEAFF